This T cell receptor (beta chain) was recovered during a study of shared clonotypes between healthy human individuals. TCRdb keeps only in-frame clones here, not all; method: immunoSEQ multiplex PCR. The sample has about 600,000 clones; around three quarters are singletons. This clone was seen a handful of times. This TCR was sampled from a middle-aged woman in good health. Some clones in this sample may be carry-over from other donors' samples. Material for sequencing was PBMCs.

The CDR3 sequence: CASSKGTSGPYEQYF. CDR3 bases: TGTGCCAGCAGCAAAGGGACTAGCGGGCCCTACGAGCAGTACTTC. The genes are TRBV4-2 and TRBJ2-7; 12 bases map to TRBD2. The germline CDR1 and CDR2 sequences are LGHNA and YNFKEQ. The CDR3 has 15 amino acids. V dropped 5 bases and J dropped 2; count of bases not matched to a gene: 4.